These 25 T cell receptor beta chains came from one sample sequenced in a study of human T cells and chemical hapten exposure. TCRdb reanalysed the RACE reads using MiXCR and keeps one entry per CDR3 protein. The table records 95,000 or so distinct CDR3 sequences, over 10% of them present only once. Noted time point: patch test 2, 6 weeks after DPC sensitization. The treatment here: therapeutic diphenylcyclopropenone sensitization with weekly scalp DPC. Specimen: whole blood, collected in connection with sensitization to the hapten diphenylcyclopropenone (DPC). The receptors were gathered from a woman aged 35 to 49 with alopecia areata. Some clones in this sample may be carry-over from other donors' samples.

The gene calls are TRBV6-2 or TRBV6-3 and TRBJ2-7, with 7 bases lining up with TRBD1. Germline trimming cut 4 bases from V and 1 base from J; bases unmatched to any gene: 7. This CDR3 comprises 15 residues. The germline CDR1 and CDR2 sequences are MNHEY and SVGEGT. CDR3 residues: CASSFRTGQSYEQYF. CDR3 bases: TGTGCCAGCAGTTTTCGGACAGGCCAATCCTACGAGCAGTACTTC.

The V and J genes are TRBV29-1 and TRBJ2-5; 7 bases line up with TRBD1. The CDR3 is 14 amino acids. Germline CDR1 is SQVTM and CDR2 is ANQGSEA. After removal of 6 bases from V and 5 bases from J, the junction contained 12 bases not matched to a gene. DNA for the CDR3: TGCAGCGTGGATTTGGGAAGGGGGCTTGAGACCCAGTACTTC. Its translation: CSVDLGRGLETQYF.

The rearrangement links TRBV29-1 to TRBJ2-3; D possibly corresponds to TRBD2 (5 bases). The CDR3 is made up of 15 amino acids. The V end was cut by 1 base, the J end by 0 bases, with 11 bases between. CDR1 is SQVTM, CDR2 ANQGSEA, per germline. CDR3 in amino acids: CSVEAPQRSTDTQYF. The CDR3 nucleotides read TGCAGCGTTGAAGCCCCCCAGCGGAGCACAGATACGCAGTATTTT.

This clonotype was detected only a few times. The chain links TRBV7-9 to TRBJ1-1, with a tentative D call TRBD1 (6 bases). Germline-derived CDR1 and CDR2 are SEHNR and FQNEAQ (reference sequence). The V gene lost 5 bases and the J gene lost 4 bases, with 17 bases spanning the gap. CDR3 length: 15 amino acids. CDR3 sequence: CASSPRGGGSTEAFF. The CDR3 nucleotides read TGTGCCAGCAGCCCACGGGGAGGGGGAAGCACTGAAGCTTTCTTT.

The rearrangement uses TRBV7-2 and TRBJ2-3; 9 positions agree with TRBD2. J was trimmed by 2 bases and V by 7 bases; bases with no gene match: 10. The germline V gene has CDR1 SGHTA and CDR2 FQGNSA. The CDR3 consists of 16 residues. CDR3 coding DNA: TGTGCCAGCAACCTGCTAGCGGGGCCGGTCACAGATACGCAGTATTTT. This sequence encodes CASNLLAGPVTDTQYF.

This clonotype was detected only a few times. The V gene is TRBV2, the J gene TRBJ2-3, with D possibly being TRBD1 (6 bases). This CDR3 is 16 amino acids long. Between the trimmed V and J ends, which lost 0 bases and 3 bases, there was a span of 13 bases. From germline, CDR1 is SNHLY and CDR2 FYNNEI. The CDR3 loop is CASSEARGGVTDTQYF. CDR3 DNA: TGTGCCAGCAGTGAAGCCCGTGGGGGCGTGACAGATACGCAGTATTTT.

This clonotype occurred many times. V and J are TRBV24-1 and TRBJ2-3, with D perhaps given as TRBD1 or TRBD2 (5 bases each). Trimming pared 9 bases from V and 8 bases from J, leaving 14 bases between. Germline lookup yields CDR1 KGHDR and CDR2 SFDVKD. This CDR3 is built from 12 residues. CDR3 bases: TGTGCCACCTCTTGGGACGTAGGTACGCAGTATTTT. Protein sequence: CATSWDVGTQYF.

This clonotype has a count of ten or more. V is TRBV9 and J is TRBJ2-1; the match to TRBD2 covers 11 bases. Trimming removed 3 bases from V and 6 bases from J; junction bases left unmatched: 11. The CDR3 runs 17 residues. Per the germline V gene, CDR1 is SGDLS and CDR2 is YYNGEE. The CDR3 nucleotides are TGTGCCAGCAGCGAAAACTTAGCGGGGGGGCCGGCCAATGAGCAGTTCTTC. Translating gives CASSENLAGGPANEQFF. Full variable domain (rest looked up from reference TRBV9 and TRBJ2-1): DSGVTQTPKHLITATGQRVTLRCSPRSGDLSVYWYQQSLDQGLQFLIQYYNGEERAKGNILERFSAQQFPDLHSELNLSSLELGDSALYFCASSENLAGGPANEQFFGPGTRLTVL.

This clonotype occurred many times. The rearrangement joins TRBV7-3 to TRBJ2-2, with D perhaps TRBD1 (6 bases). This CDR3 comprises 14 residues. Germline CDR1 reads SGHTA; CDR2 reads FQGTGA. The germline V and J ends were trimmed by 5 bases and 5 bases, with 12 bases remaining between them. The CDR3 DNA sequence: TGTGCCAGCAGCAGCAGGGGCTCTACCGGGGAGCTGTTTTTT. Translation gives CASSSRGSTGELFF.

This clonotype was found many times. The chain couples TRBV6-1 to TRBJ2-3, with 13 bases that match TRBD2. The germline gives CDR1 MNHNS, CDR2 SASEGT. This CDR3 has 16 amino acids. V lost 5 bases and J lost 2; bases outside the gene matches: 4. Written as DNA, the CDR3 is TGTGCCAGCAGTTCGACTAGCGGGGGGACCACAGATACGCAGTATTTT. It is translated as CASSSTSGGTTDTQYF.

The CDR3 loop reads CASDWGNPTNEKLFF. The CDR3 DNA follows: TGTGCCAGTGATTGGGGAAACCCAACTAATGAAAAACTGTTTTTT. The chain links TRBV19 to TRBJ1-4; D uncertain. Germline lookup yields CDR1 LNHDA and CDR2 SQIVND (reference sequence). This CDR3 comprises 15 residues. Trimming took 8 bases from V and 0 from J, leaving 13 bases between them.

This clonotype is termed medium-sized. The chain carries TRBV6-2 or TRBV6-3 and TRBJ2-3, with unresolved D. Germline values: CDR1 MNHEY, CDR2 SVGEGT. CDR3 size: 11 residues. V was cut by 4 bases and J by 4 bases, with 3 bases left in between. CDR3 region: CASSFPDTQYF. In nucleotides, the CDR3 is TGTGCCAGCAGTTTCCCAGATACGCAGTATTTT.

CDR3 protein: CASSLAHQGAHEQYF. The CDR3 DNA is TGTGCCAGCAGCTTAGCGCATCAGGGGGCCCACGAGCAGTACTTC. V gene TRBV7-9 combines with J gene TRBJ2-7; 8 bases are shared with TRBD1. V lost 0 bases, J lost 5 bases, and 6 bases stayed unmatched. This CDR3 spans 15 amino acids. Germline CDR1 SEHNR, CDR2 FQNEAQ (reference sequence).

This clonotype was counted ten times or more. The rearrangement uses TRBV16 and TRBJ1-5; perhaps TRBD1 as D (5 bases). The CDR3 covers 16 residues. V lost 3 bases to trimming and J lost 5 bases, with 17 bases between them. CDR1 is KGHSY and CDR2 is FQNENV in the germline V gene. Written as DNA, the CDR3 is TGTGCCAGCAGCCAGACCGGGACCGCCGGATATCAGCCCCAGCATTTT. Amino acid sequence: CASSQTGTAGYQPQHF.

The chain joins TRBV4-1 to TRBJ2-3; D gene ambiguous. Germline CDR1 MGHRA, CDR2 YSYEKL. V lost 4 bases, J lost 3 bases, and 17 bases lay in between. This CDR3 contains 16 residues. DNA of the CDR3: TGCGCCAGCAGCCGCGCACCGGGCCAGACAACAGATACGCAGTATTTT. Its protein product is CASSRAPGQTTDTQYF.

This clonotype has more than one count but fewer than ten. The chain couples TRBV29-1 to TRBJ2-5; 9 bases map to TRBD2. J was trimmed by 2 bases and V by 1 base; bases with no gene match: 5. Germline V lookup: CDR1 SQVTM, CDR2 ANQGSEA. This CDR3 is built from 15 residues. CDR3 in DNA: TGCAGCGTTGAAGGGACTAGCGAGAGGCAAGAGACCCAGTACTTC. Translation: CSVEGTSERQETQYF.

This clonotype was seen more than once but under ten times. The chain carries TRBV7-2 and TRBJ2-2; D possibly uses TRBD1 or TRBD2 (5 bases each). The CDR3 is 14 residues long. V gave up 4 bases and J gave up 7 bases, with 13 bases separating them. CDR1 is SGHTA and CDR2 is FQGNSA in the germline V gene. The chain's CDR3 is CASSSEGRIGELFF. The DNA for the CDR3 is TGTGCCAGCAGCTCCGAGGGGCGGATCGGGGAGCTGTTTTTT.

The chain has TRBV7-2 and TRBJ2-3; D is perhaps TRBD1 (5 bases). Trimming took off 4 bases at V and 2 bases at J, with 7 bases between the two ends. Looked up from germline, CDR1 is SGHTA and CDR2 is FQGNSA. The CDR3 has 13 residues. CDR3 DNA sequence: TGTGCCAGCAGCTCCGGACACACAGATACGCAGTATTTT. It codes for CASSSGHTDTQYF.

This clonotype turned up a few times. The chain combines TRBV5-6 with TRBJ2-2, with TRBD1 as a possible D gene (6 bases). Trimming took 0 bases from V and 5 from J, leaving 11 bases between them. Germline-derived CDR1 and CDR2 are SGHDT and YYEEEE. The CDR3 consists of 15 residues. The DNA of the CDR3 is TGTGCCAGCAGCTTGGGAGGGACACTGACCGGGGAGCTGTTTTTT. This gives the protein CASSLGGTLTGELFF.

The table lists this clonotype with a few counts. The chain has TRBV15 and TRBJ2-3; 9 bases are a match to TRBD2. Germline CDR1 is LNHNV and CDR2 is YYDKDF (reference sequence). The CDR3 has 18 amino acids. V dropped 1 base and J dropped 5; count of bases not matched to a gene: 13. CDR3 residues: CATSRVGGAGGLVDTQYF. CDR3 in DNA: TGTGCCACCAGCAGAGTGGGGGGAGCGGGAGGACTTGTAGATACGCAGTATTTT.

This clonotype was seen many times. The V gene is TRBV7-3, the J gene TRBJ1-2; D uncertain. Germline V CDR1 and CDR2: SGHTA, FQGTGA. The CDR3 is 13 residues long. V was clipped by 5 bases and J by 4 bases, with 11 bases between them. DNA for the CDR3: TGTGCCAGCAGCCCCGGACGGACCTATGGCTACACCTTC. Protein sequence: CASSPGRTYGYTF. The full variable domain, in which reference TRBV7-3 and TRBJ1-2 provide the parts outside the CDR3, is GAGVSQTPSNKVTEKGKYVELRCDPISGHTALYWYRQSLGQGPEFLIYFQGTGAADDSGLPNDRFFAVRPEGSVSTLKIQRTERGDSAVYLCASSPGRTYGYTFGSGTRLTVV.

This clonotype is a singleton in its sample. The CDR3 is CASNFGNLAYEQYF. The CDR3 nucleotides read TGTGCCAGCAACTTCGGGAATCTAGCCTACGAGCAGTACTTC. This chain links TRBV2 with TRBJ2-7; D perhaps matches TRBD2 (5 bases). CDR3 length: 14 amino acids. Per germline, CDR1 SNHLY and CDR2 FYNNEI. The V end lost 7 bases, the J end lost 2 bases, and 15 bases lay between the germline ends.

There are many counts of this clonotype. Lacking the conserved final phenylalanine or tryptophan, this CDR3 likely reflects a read error. The J gene is TRBJ1-1, the V gene TRBV10-3; D gene uncertain. The germline V gene has CDR1 ENHRY and CDR2 SYGVKD. The CDR3 length is 15 residues. Trimming stripped 4 bases from V and 0 bases from J, with 12 bases between. As DNA, the CDR3 is TGTGCCATCAGTGGGTCGAAGCCCATGAACACTGAAGCTTTCCTT. Translation: CAISGSKPMNTEAFL.

This clonotype was detected many times. This chain joins TRBV3-1 and TRBJ2-1; D is undetermined. Germline-derived CDR1 and CDR2 are LGHDT and YNNKEL (reference sequence). Trimming removed 2 bases from V and 8 bases from J, with 7 bases in between. The CDR3 contains 12 residues. The CDR3 protein is CASSQKSHEQFF. The DNA of the CDR3 is TGTGCCAGCAGCCAAAAGAGCCATGAGCAGTTCTTC.

The rearrangement joins TRBV18 to TRBJ2-7, with TRBD2 matching 8 bases. The CDR3 extends over 15 amino acids. Germline CDR1 reads KGHSH; CDR2 reads LQKENI. The V and J ends lost 5 bases and 5 bases, in that order; junction bases with no gene match: 11. The CDR3 nucleotides read TGTGCCAGCTCATCCATCAGCGGGAGAGGGGACGAGCAGTACTTC. It is translated as CASSSISGRGDEQYF.